The rows below give T cell receptor beta chains drawn from one sample of a study of blood T cell repertoires in COVID-19. Sequenced by immunoSEQ multiplex PCR; TCRdb stores in-frame clones only, minus some. The repertoire consists of approximately 36,000 clones, with roughly 87% occurring once and the leading ten covering roughly 21%. The sequencing sample was made of peripheral blood. The receptors shown here come from a man aged 55-75 years with acute or convalescent COVID-19. The CDR3 runs from the conserved cysteine through the conserved F or W. The D gene is left open where the match is weak. Clone size, where shown, is once, few, many, or a class for clones that have expanded.

V gene	J gene	clone size	D gene	CDR3 DNA	CDR3 protein
TRBV19	TRBJ2-7	-	TRBD2	TGTGCCAGTAGTTTGGGACTAGCGGGTCTCGCCTACGAGCAGTACTTC	CASSLGLAGLAYEQYF
TRBV6-6	TRBJ2-5	-	-	TGTGCCAGCAGTTACCCGACAGGCCAACAAGAGACCCAGTACTTC	CASSYPTGQQETQYF
TRBV6-5	TRBJ2-7	-	TRBD1	TGTGCCAGTAGACAAGTAGGGGGCAGCGGCGAGCAGTACTTC	CASRQVGGSGEQYF
TRBV18	TRBJ2-1	-	-	TGTGCCAGCTCGCTAAAGGGGGGGAATGAGCAGTTCTTC	CASSLKGGNEQFF
TRBV6-1	TRBJ2-7	-	TRBD2	TGTGCCAGCAGTGGGCCGGGACTAGCGGGAGGATACGAGCAGTACTTC	CASSGPGLAGGYEQYF
TRBV6-5	TRBJ1-4	-	-	TGTGCCAGCACCCTTGGGGCGTTCGGGGGTGAAAAACTGTTTTTT	CASTLGAFGGEKLFF
TRBV30	TRBJ1-5	-	-	TGTGCCTGGAGTGTTAATTCGAGGAGCAATCAGCCCCAGCATTTT	CAWSVNSRSNQPQHF
TRBV18	TRBJ1-2	-	-	TGTGCCAGCTCAACTCAGCCTCAGGATGGCTACACCTTC	CASSTQPQDGYTF
TRBV19	TRBJ2-5	-	TRBD2	TGTGCCAGTAGTAGGCGGGGGGGGGAGACCCAGTACTTC	CASSRRGGETQYF
TRBV20-1	TRBJ2-3	-	-	TGCAGTGCCACCGACAGAGATACGCAGTATTTT	CSATDRDTQYF
TRBV10-3	TRBJ2-5	-	-	TGTGCCATCAGTGAGTCGTTACAGGGCTCTGAGACCCAGTACTTC	CAISESLQGSETQYF
TRBV19	TRBJ1-1	once	-	TGTGCCAGTGGAGACGGGAACACTGAAGCTTTCTTT	CASGDGNTEAFF
TRBV24-1	TRBJ2-1	once	TRBD2	TGTGCCACCGGGACTAGCGGGCCCAATGAGCAGTTCTTC	CATGTSGPNEQFF